In this sample, the clone carrying this TCR beta chain turned up many times. Stable hyperthyroidism denotes an absence of ophthalmopathy throughout 18 months of follow-up. The source of the PBMCs was roughly 10 ml of fresh peripheral blood. Germline V CDR1 and CDR2: MNHEY, SVGAGI. This CDR3 has 15 amino acids. The V end lost 4 bases, the J end lost 3 bases, and 12 bases lay between the germline ends. RNA transcripts provided the template for amplifying TCR beta CDR3 regions. RT-PCR with HTBI primers came first, then second-round multiplex PCR. TCRdb ran MiXCR on the multiplex PCR reads and lists one entry per CDR3 protein. The sample lists hundreds of thousands of distinct CDR3 sequences, over 20% occurring once. The sample belongs to a study of Graves' ophthalmopathy and Graves' hyperthyroidism.

The TCR originated in a woman aged 18-30 years with stable Graves' hyperthyroidism. Some clones in this sample may be carry-over from other donors' samples. The J gene is TRBJ2-2, the V gene TRBV6-5; TRBD1 might be the D (8 bases). The sequencing input was peripheral blood. The CDR3 sequence: CASSSQGGDTGELFF. CDR3 nucleotides: TGTGCCAGCAGTTCACAGGGGGGGGACACCGGGGAGCTGTTTTTT.